These 6 T cell receptor beta chains came from one sample sequenced in a study of blood T cell repertoires in COVID-19. Assay used: immunoSEQ multiplex PCR; TCRdb lists only in-frame clones, some missing. Among fewer than 400,000 clones, 85% to 95% were seen once, and the ten largest hold approximately 4.1%. The sample taken for sequencing was PBMCs or T cells enriched from blood (not recorded which). All receptors come from a young woman who had been exposed to COVID-19.

This clone came up a few times. This sequence joins TRBV30 and TRBJ1-1, with 8 nucleotides matching TRBD1. With V trimmed by 2 bases and J by 6 bases, 5 bases remained unmatched. The CDR3 runs 13 residues. From germline, CDR1 is GTSNPN and CDR2 SVGIG (reference sequence). As DNA, the CDR3 is TGTGCCTGGAGTCAGGGGGCAAATTCTGAAGCTTTCTTT. Translating it yields CAWSQGANSEAFF.

The gene calls are TRBV3-1 (or the pseudogene TRBV3-2) and TRBJ1-2; 7 bases match TRBD1. Germline-derived CDR1 and CDR2 are LGHDT and YNNKEL (reference sequence). The CDR3 is 12 residues long. Trimming at V came to 0 bases and at J to 9 bases, leaving 1 base not matched to a gene. The CDR3 bases are TGTGCCAGCAGCCAAGAGGACAGGAGCTACACCTTC. This encodes CASSQEDRSYTF.

The J gene is TRBJ2-5, the V gene TRBV5-1, with 9 bases aligning to TRBD2. The trim removed 0 bases at V and 6 bases at J, leaving 12 bases unmatched. CDR3 length equals 17 residues. Germline lookup yields CDR1 SGHRS and CDR2 YFSETQ. The CDR3 bases are TGCGCCAGCAGCTTGGCACAGGCAAGCGGGGGGCTGAAGACCCAGTACTTC. This gives the protein CASSLAQASGGLKTQYF.

The gene calls are TRBV6-5 and TRBJ1-1; the D gene is possibly TRBD1 (6 bases). The V end was cut by 0 bases, the J end by 1 base, with 12 bases between. The V gene's germline CDR1 is MNHEY and CDR2 SVGAGI. The CDR3 is 16 residues long. The CDR3 coding sequence is TGTGCCAGCAGTTACTCGAAGGGGGGGTCGAACACTGAAGCTTTCTTT. The encoded protein is CASSYSKGGSNTEAFF.

This chain links TRBV11-2 with TRBJ1-2, with TRBD1 as a possible D gene (6 bases). CDR1 is SGHAT, CDR2 FQNNGV, per germline. This CDR3 comprises 15 residues. Trimming took 1 base from V and 1 from J, leaving 10 bases between them. CDR3 protein: CASSLGDRNNYGYTF. In DNA form, the CDR3 reads TGTGCCAGCAGCTTAGGCGACAGGAATAACTATGGCTACACCTTC.

The V gene is TRBV29-1, the J gene TRBJ2-3; maybe TRBD2 (6 bases). The V gene's germline CDR1 is SQVTM and CDR2 ANQGSEA. There are 14 residues in the CDR3. The V gene lost 6 bases and the J gene lost 6 bases, with 19 bases spanning the gap. CDR3 protein: CSVVLGTGVDTQYF. In DNA, the CDR3 is TGCAGCGTCGTGTTAGGGACGGGGGTTGATACGCAGTATTTT.